This T cell receptor (beta chain) was identified during a study of tumor-infiltrating lymphocytes in primary liver carcinoma. This clonotype was detected ten times or more. Total RNA (around 500 ng) served as template for TCR beta cDNA synthesis primed by a constant-region primer. Amplification in three nested multiplex PCR rounds with slightly modified ARM-PCR gave rise to TCR beta libraries. Primers for the first two PCR rounds were TRBV1-TRBV30 forward primers and a C-beta reverse primer (around 10 cycles per round). Each CDR3 protein gets one entry after TCRdb re-called the multiplex PCR reads with MiXCR. The top ten clones hold approximately 8.9% of a sample with some 120,000 distinct CDR3 sequences, 50% to 80% of them seen once. This CDR3 region has 14 residues. Looked up from germline, CDR1 is MNHNS and CDR2 is SASEGT. V lost 8 bases and J 2 bases, leaving 15 bases between the germline ends.

Taking roughly 20-32 mg of unsorted bulk tissue, the authors co-extracted RNA and DNA. Material for sequencing was liver tumor tissue from sampling region 3. Stated subset: tumor region T3, left-lateral pole. The V call is TRBV6-1, the J call TRBJ2-5, with D unclear. The TCR comes from a woman in her fifties or sixties with primary liver carcinoma and hepatitis B virus infection. The CDR3 loop reads CASALWSKQETQYF. The CDR3 DNA reads as TGTGCCAGCGCCCTATGGAGCAAACAAGAGACCCAGTACTTC.